This section outlines one T cell receptor (beta chain) sequence together with its context. Its specificity is unknown. The CDR3 has 14 residues. Trimming pared 4 bases from V and 10 bases from J, leaving 19 bases between. Germline V lookup: CDR1 MNHEY, CDR2 SVGEGT. Regarding time point: patch test 2, 6 weeks after DPC sensitization. Treatment of the sample: therapeutic diphenylcyclopropenone sensitization with weekly scalp DPC. The data derive from a study of human T cells and chemical hapten exposure. General study results and limits: There were significantly more large CDR3 similarity clusters among expanded TCRs than among controls.

As processed by the authors: Sample TCR totals centred on a median of around 100,000, ranging about 20,000 to 690,600. TCRdb processed the RACE reads anew with MiXCR; each CDR3 protein has one entry. What appears here as the V and J calls and clone size reflects TCRdb's work, not the paper's. The sample includes about 89,000 distinct CDR3 sequences, around 10% of them seen just once. The source of this sequence is a man in his forties with alopecia areata. Some clones in this sample may be carry-over from other donors' samples. The material sequenced was whole blood, taken in connection with sensitization to the hapten diphenylcyclopropenone (DPC). The chain carries TRBV6-2 or TRBV6-3 and TRBJ1-1; a weak D match, TRBD1 (5 bases). The chain's CDR3 is CASSFSPKQGGAFF. The CDR3 nucleotides read TGTGCCAGCAGTTTCAGCCCCAAGCAGGGTGGAGCTTTCTTT.